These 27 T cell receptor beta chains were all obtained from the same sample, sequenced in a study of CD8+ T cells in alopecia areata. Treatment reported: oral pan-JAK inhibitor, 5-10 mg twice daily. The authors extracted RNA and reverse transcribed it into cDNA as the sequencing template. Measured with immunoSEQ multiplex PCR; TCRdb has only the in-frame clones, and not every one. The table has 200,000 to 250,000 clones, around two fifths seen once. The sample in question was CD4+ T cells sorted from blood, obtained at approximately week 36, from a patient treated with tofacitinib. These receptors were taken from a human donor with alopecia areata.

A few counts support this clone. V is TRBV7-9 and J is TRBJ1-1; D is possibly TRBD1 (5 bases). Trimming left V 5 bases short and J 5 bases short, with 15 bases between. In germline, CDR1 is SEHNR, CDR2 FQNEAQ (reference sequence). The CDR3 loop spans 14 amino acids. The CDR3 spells CASSRGARGTEAFF. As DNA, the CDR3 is TGTGCCAGCAGCCGAGGAGCGAGGGGAACTGAAGCTTTCTTT.

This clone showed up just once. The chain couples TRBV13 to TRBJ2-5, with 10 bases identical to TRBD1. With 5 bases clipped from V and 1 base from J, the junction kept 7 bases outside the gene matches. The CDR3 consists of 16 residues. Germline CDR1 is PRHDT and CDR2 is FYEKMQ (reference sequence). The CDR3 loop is CASSPDRGPGQETQYF. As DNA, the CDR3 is TGTGCCAGCAGCCCCGACAGGGGGCCAGGCCAAGAGACCCAGTACTTC.

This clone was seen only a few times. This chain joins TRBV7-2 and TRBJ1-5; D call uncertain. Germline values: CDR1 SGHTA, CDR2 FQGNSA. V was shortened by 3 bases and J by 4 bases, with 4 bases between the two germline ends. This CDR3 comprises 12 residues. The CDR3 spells CASSFGNQPQHF. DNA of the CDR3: TGTGCCAGCAGCTTCGGGAATCAGCCCCAGCATTTT.

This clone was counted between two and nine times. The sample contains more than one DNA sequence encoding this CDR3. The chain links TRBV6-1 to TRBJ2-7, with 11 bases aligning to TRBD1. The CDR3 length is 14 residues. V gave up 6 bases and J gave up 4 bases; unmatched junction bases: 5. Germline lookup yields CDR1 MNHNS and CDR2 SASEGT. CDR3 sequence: CASRNRDRGYEQYF. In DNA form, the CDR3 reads TGTGCCAGCAGAAACCGGGACAGGGGGTACGAGCAGTACTTC.

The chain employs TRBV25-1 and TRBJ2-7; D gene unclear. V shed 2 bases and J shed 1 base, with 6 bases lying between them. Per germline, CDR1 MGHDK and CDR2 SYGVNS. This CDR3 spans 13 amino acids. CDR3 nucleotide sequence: TGTGCCAGCAGTGAAATGGGGTCCTACGAGCAGTACTTC. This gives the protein CASSEMGSYEQYF.

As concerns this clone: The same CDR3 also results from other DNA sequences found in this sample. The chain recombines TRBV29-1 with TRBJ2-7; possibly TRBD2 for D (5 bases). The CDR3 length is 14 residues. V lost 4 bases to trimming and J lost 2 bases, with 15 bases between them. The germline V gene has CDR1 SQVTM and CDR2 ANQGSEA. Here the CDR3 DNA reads TGCAGCGTTGGGGAGAAGGGCCCGCCCTACGAGCAGTACTTC. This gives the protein CSVGEKGPPYEQYF.

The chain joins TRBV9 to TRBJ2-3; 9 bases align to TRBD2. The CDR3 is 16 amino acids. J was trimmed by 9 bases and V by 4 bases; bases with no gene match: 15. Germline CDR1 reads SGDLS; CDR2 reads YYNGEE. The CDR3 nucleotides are TGTGCCAGCAGCCCACTGAATGCGGGAGGGCCGGGGACGCAGTATTTT. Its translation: CASSPLNAGGPGTQYF.

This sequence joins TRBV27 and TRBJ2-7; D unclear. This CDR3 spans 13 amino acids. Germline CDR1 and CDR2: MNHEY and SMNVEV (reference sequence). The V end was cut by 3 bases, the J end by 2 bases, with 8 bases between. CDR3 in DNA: TGTGCCAGCAGTTTCGGGCCCACCTACGAGCAGTACTTC. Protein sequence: CASSFGPTYEQYF.

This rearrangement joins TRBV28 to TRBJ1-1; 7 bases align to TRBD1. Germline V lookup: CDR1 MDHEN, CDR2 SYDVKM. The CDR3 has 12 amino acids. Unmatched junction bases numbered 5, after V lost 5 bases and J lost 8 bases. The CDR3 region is CASSRKDREAFF. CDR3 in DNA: TGTGCCAGCAGTAGAAAGGACAGGGAAGCTTTCTTT.

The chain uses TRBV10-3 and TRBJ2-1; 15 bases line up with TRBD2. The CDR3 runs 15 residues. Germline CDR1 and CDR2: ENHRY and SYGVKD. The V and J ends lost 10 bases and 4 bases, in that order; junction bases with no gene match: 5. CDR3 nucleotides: TGTGCCACCAGGACTAGCGGGAGGGGATACAATGAGCAGTTCTTC. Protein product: CATRTSGRGYNEQFF.

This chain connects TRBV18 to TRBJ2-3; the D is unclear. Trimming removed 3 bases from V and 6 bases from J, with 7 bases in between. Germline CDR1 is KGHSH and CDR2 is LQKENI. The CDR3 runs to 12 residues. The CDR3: CASSPTPDTQYF. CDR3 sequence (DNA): TGTGCCAGCTCACCGACCCCCGATACGCAGTATTTT. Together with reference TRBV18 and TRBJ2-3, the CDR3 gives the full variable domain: NAGVMQNPRHLVRRRGQEARLRCSPMKGHSHVYWYRQLPEEGLKFMVYLQKENIIDESGMPKERFSAEFPKEGPSILRIQQVVRGDSAAYFCASSPTPDTQYFGPGTRLTVL.

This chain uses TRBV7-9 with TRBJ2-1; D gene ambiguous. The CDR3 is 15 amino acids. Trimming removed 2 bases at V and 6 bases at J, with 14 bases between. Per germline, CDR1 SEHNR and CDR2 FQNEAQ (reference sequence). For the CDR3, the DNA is TGTGCCAGCAGCTTACGGGTGGACCTGCGCAATGAGCAGTTCTTC. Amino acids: CASSLRVDLRNEQFF.

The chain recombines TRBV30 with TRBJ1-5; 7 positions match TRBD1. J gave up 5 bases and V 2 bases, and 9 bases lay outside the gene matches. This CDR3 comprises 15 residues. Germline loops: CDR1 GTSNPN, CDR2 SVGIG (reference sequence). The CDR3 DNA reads TGTGCCTGGAGTCCCCCCCGACAGGGCTATCAGCCCCAGCATTTT. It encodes CAWSPPRQGYQPQHF.

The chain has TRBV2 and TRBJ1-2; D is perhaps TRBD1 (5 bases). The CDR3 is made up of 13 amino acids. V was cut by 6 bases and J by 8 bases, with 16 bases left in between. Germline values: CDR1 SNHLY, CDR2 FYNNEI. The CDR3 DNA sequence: TGTGCCAGCAGCCTGGCCGCCGGGGCGGGCTACACCTTC. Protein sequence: CASSLAAGAGYTF.

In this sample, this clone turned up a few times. The DNA for the CDR3 is TGTGCCAGCAGTTCGGGACTAGCGGCAAATGAGCAGTTCTTC. Its protein product is CASSSGLAANEQFF. The chain couples TRBV28 to TRBJ2-1, with 11 positions matching TRBD2. This CDR3 has 14 amino acids. The V gene end was trimmed by 4 bases and the J gene end by 7 bases; junction bases not matched to a gene: 3. Germline CDR1 and CDR2: MDHEN and SYDVKM.

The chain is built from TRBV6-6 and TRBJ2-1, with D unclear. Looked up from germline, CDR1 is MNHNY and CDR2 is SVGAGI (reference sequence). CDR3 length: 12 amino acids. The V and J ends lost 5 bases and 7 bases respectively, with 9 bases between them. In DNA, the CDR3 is TGTGCCAGCAGTGCCTTCGGGAATGAGCAGTTCTTC. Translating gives CASSAFGNEQFF.

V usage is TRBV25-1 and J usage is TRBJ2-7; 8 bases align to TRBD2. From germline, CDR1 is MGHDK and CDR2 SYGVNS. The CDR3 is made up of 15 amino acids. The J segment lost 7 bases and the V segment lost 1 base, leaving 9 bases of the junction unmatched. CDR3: CASSEFAGGGNEQYF. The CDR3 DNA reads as TGTGCCAGCAGTGAATTCGCGGGGGGCGGCAATGAGCAGTACTTC.

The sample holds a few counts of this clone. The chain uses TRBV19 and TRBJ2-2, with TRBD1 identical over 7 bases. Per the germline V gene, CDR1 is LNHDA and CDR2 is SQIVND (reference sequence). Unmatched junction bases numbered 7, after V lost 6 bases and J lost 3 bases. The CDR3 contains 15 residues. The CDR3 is CASRVRGTHTGELFF. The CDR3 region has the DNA TGTGCCAGTAGGGTCAGGGGGACCCACACCGGGGAGCTGTTTTTT.

The CDR3 is CASSLGAGNTIYF. The CDR3 DNA follows: TGTGCCAGCAGCTTAGGGGCTGGAAACACCATATATTTT. The rearrangement links TRBV7-2 to TRBJ1-3; D is unclear. V lost 1 base and J 2 bases, leaving 3 bases between the germline ends. This CDR3 region has 13 residues. Germline V gene sequence: CDR1 SGHTA, CDR2 FQGNSA.

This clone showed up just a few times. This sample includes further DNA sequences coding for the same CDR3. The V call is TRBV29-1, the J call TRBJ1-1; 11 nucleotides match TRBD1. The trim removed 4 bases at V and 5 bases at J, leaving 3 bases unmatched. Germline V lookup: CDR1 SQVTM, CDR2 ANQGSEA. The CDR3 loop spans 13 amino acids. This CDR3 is CSVVGQGATEAFF. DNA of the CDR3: TGCAGCGTTGTCGGACAGGGGGCAACTGAAGCTTTCTTT.

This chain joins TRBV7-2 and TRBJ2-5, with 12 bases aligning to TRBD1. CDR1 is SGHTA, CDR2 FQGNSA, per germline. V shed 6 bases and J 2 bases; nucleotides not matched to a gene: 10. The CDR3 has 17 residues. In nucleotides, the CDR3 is TGTGCCAGCAGACCCAGGGACAGGGGGCATAAACAAGAGACCCAGTACTTC. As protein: CASRPRDRGHKQETQYF.

CDR3 nucleotides: TGTGCCAGCAGCTTATCGTTGACTAGCGGGAGTTCAGATACGCAGTATTTT. It translates to CASSLSLTSGSSDTQYF. The chain combines TRBV7-2 with TRBJ2-3; TRBD2 aligns across 12 bases. The J segment lost 4 bases and the V segment lost 2 bases, leaving 7 bases of the junction unmatched. The CDR3 totals 17 residues. Germline V gene sequence: CDR1 SGHTA, CDR2 FQGNSA.

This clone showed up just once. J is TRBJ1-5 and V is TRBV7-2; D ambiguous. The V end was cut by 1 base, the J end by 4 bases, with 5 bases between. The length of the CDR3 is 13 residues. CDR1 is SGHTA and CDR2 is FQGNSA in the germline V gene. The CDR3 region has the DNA TGTGCCAGCAGCTTAGAGAAAAATCAGCCCCAGCATTTT. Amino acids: CASSLEKNQPQHF.

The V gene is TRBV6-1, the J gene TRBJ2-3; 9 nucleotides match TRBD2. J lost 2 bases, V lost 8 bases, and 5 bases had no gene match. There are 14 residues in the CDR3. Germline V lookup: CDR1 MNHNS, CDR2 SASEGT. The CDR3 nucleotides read TGTGCCAGCGGCCTAGCGGGATCCACAGATACGCAGTATTTT. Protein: CASGLAGSTDTQYF.

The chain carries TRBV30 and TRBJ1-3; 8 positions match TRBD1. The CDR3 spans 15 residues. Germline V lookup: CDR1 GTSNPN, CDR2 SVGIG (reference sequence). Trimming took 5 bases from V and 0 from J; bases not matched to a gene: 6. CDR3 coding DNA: TGTGCCTGGGCTAGGACAGGGAACTCTGGAAACACCATATATTTT. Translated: CAWARTGNSGNTIYF.

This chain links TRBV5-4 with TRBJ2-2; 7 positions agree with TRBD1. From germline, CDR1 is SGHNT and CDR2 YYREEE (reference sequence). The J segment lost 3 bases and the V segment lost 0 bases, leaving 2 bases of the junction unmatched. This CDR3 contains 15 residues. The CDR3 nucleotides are TGTGCCAGCAGCTTGGCCCAGGGGGACACCGGGGAGCTGTTTTTT. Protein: CASSLAQGDTGELFF.

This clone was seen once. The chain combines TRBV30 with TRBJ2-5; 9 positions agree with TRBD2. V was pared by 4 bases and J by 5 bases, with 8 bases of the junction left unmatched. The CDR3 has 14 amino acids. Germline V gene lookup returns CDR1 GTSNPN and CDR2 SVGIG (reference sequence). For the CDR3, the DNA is TGTGCCTGGACTAGCGGGACAGCGTGGGAGACCCAGTACTTC. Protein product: CAWTSGTAWETQYF.